This T cell receptor (beta chain) was documented in a study of T cell changes during pregnancy in multiple sclerosis. In germline, CDR1 is SGHDT, CDR2 YYEEEE. Between the trimmed V and J ends, which lost 4 bases and 1 base, there was a span of 7 bases. This CDR3 contains 13 residues. Clones were read by immunoSEQ multiplex PCR, and TCRdb kept only the in-frame ones, dropping some. The profile shows tens of thousands of clones, about 86% of them singletons. The chain uses TRBV5-6 and TRBJ2-3; tentative D call: TRBD2 (6 bases). The sample in question was CD4+ T cells from peripheral blood mononuclear cells, obtained in the first trimester of pregnancy. This clonotype originated in a female donor in good health, enrolled as a control in a pregnancy study. The CDR3 loop is CASSTGGTDTQYF. The CDR3 DNA reads TGTGCCAGCAGCACGGGGGGCACAGATACGCAGTATTTT.